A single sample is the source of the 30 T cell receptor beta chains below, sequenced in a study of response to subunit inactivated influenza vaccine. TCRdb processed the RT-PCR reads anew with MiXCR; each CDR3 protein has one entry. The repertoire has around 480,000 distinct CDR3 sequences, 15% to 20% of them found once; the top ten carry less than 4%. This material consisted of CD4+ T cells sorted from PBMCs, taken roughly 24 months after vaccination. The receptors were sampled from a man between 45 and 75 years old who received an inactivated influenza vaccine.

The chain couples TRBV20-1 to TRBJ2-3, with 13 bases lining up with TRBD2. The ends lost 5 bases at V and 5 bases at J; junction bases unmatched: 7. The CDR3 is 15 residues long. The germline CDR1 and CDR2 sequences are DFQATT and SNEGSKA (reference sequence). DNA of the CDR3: TGCAGTGCTGAACTAGCGGGAGGGTTTAGAGATACGCAGTATTTT. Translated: CSAELAGGFRDTQYF.

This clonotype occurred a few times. DNA of the CDR3: TGTGCCACCGGGACAGGGCGCAATGAGCAGTTCTTC. Its protein product is CATGTGRNEQFF. The chain links TRBV28 to TRBJ2-1; TRBD1 agrees at 9 bases. There are 12 residues in the CDR3. V shed 10 bases and J 6 bases; nucleotides not matched to a gene: 4. CDR1 is MDHEN and CDR2 is SYDVKM in the germline V gene.

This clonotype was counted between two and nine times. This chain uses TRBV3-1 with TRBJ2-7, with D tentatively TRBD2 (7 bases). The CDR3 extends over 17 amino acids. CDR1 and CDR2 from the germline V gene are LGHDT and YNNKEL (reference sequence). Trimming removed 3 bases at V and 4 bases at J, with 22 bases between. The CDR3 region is CASSQGNGQPGGYEQYF. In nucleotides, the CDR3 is TGTGCCAGCAGCCAGGGAAACGGACAGCCGGGGGGATACGAGCAGTACTTC.

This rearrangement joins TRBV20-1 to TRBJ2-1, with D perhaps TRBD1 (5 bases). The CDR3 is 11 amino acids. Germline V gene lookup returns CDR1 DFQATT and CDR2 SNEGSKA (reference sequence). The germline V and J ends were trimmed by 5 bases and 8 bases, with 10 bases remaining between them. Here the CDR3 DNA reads TGCAGTGCTCTTGACAGCTATGAGCAGTTCTTC. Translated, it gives CSALDSYEQFF.

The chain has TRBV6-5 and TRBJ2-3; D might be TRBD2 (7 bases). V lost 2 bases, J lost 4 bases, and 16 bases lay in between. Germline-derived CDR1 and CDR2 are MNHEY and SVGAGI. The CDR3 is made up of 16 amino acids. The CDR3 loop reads CASSYQKGGGPDTQYF. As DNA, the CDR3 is TGTGCCAGCAGTTACCAGAAGGGGGGAGGGCCAGATACGCAGTATTTT.

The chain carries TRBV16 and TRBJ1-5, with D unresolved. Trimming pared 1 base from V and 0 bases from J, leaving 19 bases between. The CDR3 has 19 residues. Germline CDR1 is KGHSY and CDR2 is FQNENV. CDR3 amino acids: CASSQLRTPSTTSNQPQHF. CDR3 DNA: TGTGCCAGCAGCCAATTGCGGACTCCCTCAACCACTAGCAATCAGCCCCAGCATTTT.

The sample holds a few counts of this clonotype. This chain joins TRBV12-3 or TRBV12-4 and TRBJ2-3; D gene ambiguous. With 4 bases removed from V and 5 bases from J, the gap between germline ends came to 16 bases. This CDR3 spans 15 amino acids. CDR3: CASSSLFRAKDTQYF. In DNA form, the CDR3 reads TGTGCCAGCAGTTCTCTGTTTAGGGCGAAAGATACGCAGTATTTT.

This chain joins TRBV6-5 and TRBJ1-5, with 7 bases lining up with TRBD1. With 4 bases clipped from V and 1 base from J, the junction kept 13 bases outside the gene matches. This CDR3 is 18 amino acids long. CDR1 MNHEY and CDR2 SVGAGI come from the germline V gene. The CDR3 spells CASSLQQGGFASNQPQHF. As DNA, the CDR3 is TGTGCCAGCAGTTTACAGCAGGGGGGGTTTGCGAGCAATCAGCCCCAGCATTTT.

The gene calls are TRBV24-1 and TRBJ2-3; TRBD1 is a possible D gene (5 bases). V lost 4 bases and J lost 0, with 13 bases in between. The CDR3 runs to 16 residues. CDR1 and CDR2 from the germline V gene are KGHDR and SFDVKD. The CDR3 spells CATSDPTASSTDTQYF. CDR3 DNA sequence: TGTGCCACCAGTGACCCGACAGCTTCTAGCACAGATACGCAGTATTTT.

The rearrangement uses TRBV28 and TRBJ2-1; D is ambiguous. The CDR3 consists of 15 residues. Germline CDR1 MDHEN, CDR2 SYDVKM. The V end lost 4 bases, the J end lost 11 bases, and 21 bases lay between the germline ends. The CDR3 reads CASSSHSGPTGQQFF. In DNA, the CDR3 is TGTGCCAGCAGTTCGCATTCAGGACCGACTGGACAGCAGTTCTTC.

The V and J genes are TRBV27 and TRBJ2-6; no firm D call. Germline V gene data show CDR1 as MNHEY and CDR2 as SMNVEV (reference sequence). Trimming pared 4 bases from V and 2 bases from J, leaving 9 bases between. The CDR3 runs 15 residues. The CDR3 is CASSSLGTGANVLTF. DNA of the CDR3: TGTGCCAGCAGTTCCCTGGGTACTGGGGCCAACGTCCTGACTTTC.

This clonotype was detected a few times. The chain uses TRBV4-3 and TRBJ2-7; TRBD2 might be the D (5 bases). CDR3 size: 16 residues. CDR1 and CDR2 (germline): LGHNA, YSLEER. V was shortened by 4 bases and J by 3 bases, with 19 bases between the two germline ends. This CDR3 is CASSRTYTFSNYEQYF. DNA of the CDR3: TGCGCCAGCAGCCGGACTTACACCTTCTCTAACTACGAGCAGTACTTC.

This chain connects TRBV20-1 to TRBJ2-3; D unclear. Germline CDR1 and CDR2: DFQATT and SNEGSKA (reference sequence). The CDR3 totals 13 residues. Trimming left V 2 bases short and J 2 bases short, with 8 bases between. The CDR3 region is CSARSGNTDTQYF. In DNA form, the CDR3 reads TGCAGTGCTAGAAGTGGGAACACAGATACGCAGTATTTT.

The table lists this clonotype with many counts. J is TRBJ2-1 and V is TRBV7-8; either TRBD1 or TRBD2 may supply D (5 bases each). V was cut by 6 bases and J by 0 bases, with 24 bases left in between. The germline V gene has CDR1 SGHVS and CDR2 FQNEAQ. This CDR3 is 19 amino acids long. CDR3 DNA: TGTGCCAGCAGGATCTCGGCCCTTCGGGGACCTAGCTCCTACAATGAGCAGTTCTTC. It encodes CASRISALRGPSSYNEQFF.

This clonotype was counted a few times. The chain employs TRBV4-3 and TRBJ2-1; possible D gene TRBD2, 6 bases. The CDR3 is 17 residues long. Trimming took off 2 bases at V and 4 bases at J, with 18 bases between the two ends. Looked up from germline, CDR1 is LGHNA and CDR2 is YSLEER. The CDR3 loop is CASSQLGGRGNYNEQFF. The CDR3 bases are TGCGCCAGCAGCCAACTTGGGGGGAGAGGTAATTACAATGAGCAGTTCTTC.

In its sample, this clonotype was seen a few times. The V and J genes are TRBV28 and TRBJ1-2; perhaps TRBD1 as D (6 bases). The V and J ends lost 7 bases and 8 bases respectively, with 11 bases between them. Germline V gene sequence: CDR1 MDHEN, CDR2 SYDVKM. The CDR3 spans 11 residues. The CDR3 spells CASNSGTGYTF. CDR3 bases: TGTGCCAGCAATTCCGGGACAGGCTACACCTTC.

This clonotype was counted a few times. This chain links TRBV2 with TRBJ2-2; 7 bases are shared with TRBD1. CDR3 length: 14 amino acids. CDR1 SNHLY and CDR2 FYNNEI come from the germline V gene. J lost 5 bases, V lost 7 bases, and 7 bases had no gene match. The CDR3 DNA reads TGTGCCAGCAACCGACAGGGATTAACCGGGGAGCTGTTTTTT. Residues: CASNRQGLTGELFF.

CDR3 sequence reads: CASSNRGLAEETQYF. The CDR3 DNA sequence: TGTGCCAGCAGCAACCGTGGACTAGCGGAAGAGACCCAGTACTTC. The rearrangement links TRBV7-2 to TRBJ2-5, with TRBD2 matching over 10 bases. The CDR3 covers 15 residues. Trimming took 5 bases from V and 3 from J; bases not matched to a gene: 6. Germline V gives CDR1 SGHTA, CDR2 FQGNSA.

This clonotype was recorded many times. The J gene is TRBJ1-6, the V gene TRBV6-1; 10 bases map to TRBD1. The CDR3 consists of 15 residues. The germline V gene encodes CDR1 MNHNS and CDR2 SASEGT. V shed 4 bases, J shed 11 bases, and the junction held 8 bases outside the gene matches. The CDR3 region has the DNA TGTGCCAGCAGTGTCACCGGGACAGGGGAGACACCCCTCCACTTT. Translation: CASSVTGTGETPLHF.

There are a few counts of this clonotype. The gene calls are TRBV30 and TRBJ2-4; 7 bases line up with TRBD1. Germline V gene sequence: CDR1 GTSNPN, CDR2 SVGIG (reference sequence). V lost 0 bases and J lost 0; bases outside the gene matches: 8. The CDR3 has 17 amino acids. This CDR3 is CAWSVGGTVIAKNIQYF. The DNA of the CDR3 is TGTGCCTGGAGTGTTGGTGGGACAGTGATAGCCAAAAACATTCAGTACTTC.

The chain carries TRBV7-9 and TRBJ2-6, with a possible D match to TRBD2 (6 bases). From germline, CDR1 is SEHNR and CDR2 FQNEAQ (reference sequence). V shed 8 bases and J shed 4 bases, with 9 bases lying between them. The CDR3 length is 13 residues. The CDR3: CASGGTGANVLTF. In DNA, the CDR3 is TGTGCCAGCGGAGGGACCGGGGCCAACGTCCTGACTTTC. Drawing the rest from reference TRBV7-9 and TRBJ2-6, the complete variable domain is DTGVSQNPRHKITKRGQNVTFRCDPISEHNRLYWYRQTLGQGPEFLTYFQNEAQLEKSRLLSDRFSAERPKGSFSTLEIQRTEQGDSAMYLCASGGTGANVLTFGAGSRLTVL.

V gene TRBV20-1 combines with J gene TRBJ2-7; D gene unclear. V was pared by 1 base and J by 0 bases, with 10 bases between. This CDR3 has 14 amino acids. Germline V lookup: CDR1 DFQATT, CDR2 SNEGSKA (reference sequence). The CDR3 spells CSARVEGRSYEQYF. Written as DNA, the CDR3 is TGCAGTGCTAGAGTCGAAGGCCGCTCCTACGAGCAGTACTTC.

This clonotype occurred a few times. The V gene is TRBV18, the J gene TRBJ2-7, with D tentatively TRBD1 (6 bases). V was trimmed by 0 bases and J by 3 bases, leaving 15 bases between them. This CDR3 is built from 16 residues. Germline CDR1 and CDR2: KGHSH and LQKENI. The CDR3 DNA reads TGTGCCAGCTCACCACCGATGGGACACCGATTCTACGAGCAGTACTTC. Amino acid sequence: CASSPPMGHRFYEQYF.

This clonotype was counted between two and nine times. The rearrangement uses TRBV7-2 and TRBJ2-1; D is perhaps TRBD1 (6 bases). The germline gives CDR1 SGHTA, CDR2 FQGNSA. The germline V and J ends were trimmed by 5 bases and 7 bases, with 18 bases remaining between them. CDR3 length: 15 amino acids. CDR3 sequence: CASSPRGGFGNEQFF. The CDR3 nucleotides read TGTGCCAGCAGCCCGCGAGGGGGTTTTGGGAATGAGCAGTTCTTC.

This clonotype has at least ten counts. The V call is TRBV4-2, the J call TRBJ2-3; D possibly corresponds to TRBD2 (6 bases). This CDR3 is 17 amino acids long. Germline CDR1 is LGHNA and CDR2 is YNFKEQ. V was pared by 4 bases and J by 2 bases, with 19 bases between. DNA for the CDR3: TGTGCCAGCAGCCTCACGTCCAGGGCGGGGTCCACAGATACGCAGTATTTT. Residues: CASSLTSRAGSTDTQYF.

The CDR3 bases are TGTGCCAGCAGCCCCCAGGGGGGGCGCACCTATAATTCACCCCTCCACTTT. It specifies CASSPQGGRTYNSPLHF. This sequence joins TRBV7-8 and TRBJ1-6, with 7 bases lining up with TRBD1. The CDR3 covers 17 residues. The J segment lost 2 bases and the V segment lost 5 bases, leaving 9 bases of the junction unmatched. Germline CDR1 is SGHVS and CDR2 is FQNEAQ.

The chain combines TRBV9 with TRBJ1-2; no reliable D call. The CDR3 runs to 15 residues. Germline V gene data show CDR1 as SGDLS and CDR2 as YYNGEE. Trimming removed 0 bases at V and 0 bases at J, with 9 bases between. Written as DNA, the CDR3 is TGTGCCAGCAGCGTAGCACAGCAAGCTAACTATGGCTACACCTTC. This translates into CASSVAQQANYGYTF. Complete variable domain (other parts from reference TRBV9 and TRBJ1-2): DSGVTQTPKHLITATGQRVTLRCSPRSGDLSVYWYQQSLDQGLQFLIQYYNGEERAKGNILERFSAQQFPDLHSELNLSSLELGDSALYFCASSVAQQANYGYTFGSGTRLTVV.

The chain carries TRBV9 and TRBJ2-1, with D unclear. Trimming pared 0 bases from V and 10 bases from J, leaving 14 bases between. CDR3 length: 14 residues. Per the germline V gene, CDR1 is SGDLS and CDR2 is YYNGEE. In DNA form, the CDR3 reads TGTGCCAGCAGCGTAGAACTGTATCTCAACGAGCAGTTCTTC. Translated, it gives CASSVELYLNEQFF.

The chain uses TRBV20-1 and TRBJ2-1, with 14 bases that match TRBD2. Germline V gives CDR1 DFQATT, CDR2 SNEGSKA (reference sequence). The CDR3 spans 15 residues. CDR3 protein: CSTPGTSGGGNEQFF. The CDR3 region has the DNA TGCAGCACCCCCGGGACTAGCGGGGGAGGCAATGAGCAGTTCTTC.

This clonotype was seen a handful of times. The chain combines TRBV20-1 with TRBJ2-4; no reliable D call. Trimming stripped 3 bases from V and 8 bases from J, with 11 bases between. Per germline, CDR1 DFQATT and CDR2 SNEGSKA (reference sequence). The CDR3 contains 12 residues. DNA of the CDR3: TGCAGTGCTAGGTACACTGGGGACATTCAGTACTTC. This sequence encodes CSARYTGDIQYF.